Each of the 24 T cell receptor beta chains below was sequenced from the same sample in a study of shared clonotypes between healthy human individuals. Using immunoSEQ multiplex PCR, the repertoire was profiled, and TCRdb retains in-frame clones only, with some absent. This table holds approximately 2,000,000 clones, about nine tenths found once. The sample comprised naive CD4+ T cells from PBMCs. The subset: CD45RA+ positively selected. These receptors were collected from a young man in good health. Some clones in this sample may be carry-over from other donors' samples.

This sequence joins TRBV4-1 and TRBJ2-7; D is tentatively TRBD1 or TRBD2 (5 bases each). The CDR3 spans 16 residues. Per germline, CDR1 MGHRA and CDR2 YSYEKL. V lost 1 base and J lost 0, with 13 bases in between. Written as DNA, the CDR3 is TGCGCCAGCAGCCAAGCGCCGGCAGGGAGCTCCTACGAGCAGTACTTC. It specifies CASSQAPAGSSYEQYF.

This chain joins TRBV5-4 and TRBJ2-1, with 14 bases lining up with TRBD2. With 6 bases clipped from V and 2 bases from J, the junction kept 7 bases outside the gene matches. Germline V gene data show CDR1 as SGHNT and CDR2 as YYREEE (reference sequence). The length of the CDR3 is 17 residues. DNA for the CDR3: TGTGCCAGCACGACTAGCGGGAGGGCGGCACCCTACAATGAGCAGTTCTTC. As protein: CASTTSGRAAPYNEQFF.

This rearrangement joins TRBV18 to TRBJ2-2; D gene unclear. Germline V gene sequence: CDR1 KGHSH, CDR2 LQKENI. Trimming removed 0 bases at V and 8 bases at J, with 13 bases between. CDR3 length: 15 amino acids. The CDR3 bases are TGTGCCAGCTCACCACCTCGGCAGCCTGGGGGGGAGCTGTTTTTT. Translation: CASSPPRQPGGELFF.

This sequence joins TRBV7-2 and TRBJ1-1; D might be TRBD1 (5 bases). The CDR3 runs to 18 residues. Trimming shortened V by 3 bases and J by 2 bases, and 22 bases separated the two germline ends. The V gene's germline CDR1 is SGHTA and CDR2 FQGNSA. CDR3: CASSFYVRVRLTNTEAFF. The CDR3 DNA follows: TGTGCCAGCAGCTTCTATGTCAGGGTTCGCCTTACTAACACTGAAGCTTTCTTT.

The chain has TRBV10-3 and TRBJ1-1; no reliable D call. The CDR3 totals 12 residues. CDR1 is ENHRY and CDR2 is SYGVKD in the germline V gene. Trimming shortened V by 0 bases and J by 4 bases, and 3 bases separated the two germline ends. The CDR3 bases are TGTGCCATCAGTGAGTCCTCCACTGAAGCTTTCTTT. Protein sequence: CAISESSTEAFF.

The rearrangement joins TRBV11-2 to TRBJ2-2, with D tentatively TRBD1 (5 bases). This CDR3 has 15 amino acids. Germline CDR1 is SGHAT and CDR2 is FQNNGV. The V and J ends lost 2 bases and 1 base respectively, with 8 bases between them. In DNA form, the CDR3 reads TGTGCCAGCAGCTTATTCCAGGGGAACACCGGGGAGCTGTTTTTT. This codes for CASSLFQGNTGELFF.

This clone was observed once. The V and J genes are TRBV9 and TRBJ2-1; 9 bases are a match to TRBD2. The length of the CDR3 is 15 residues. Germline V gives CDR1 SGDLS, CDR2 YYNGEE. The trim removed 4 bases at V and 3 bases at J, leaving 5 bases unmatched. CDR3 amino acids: CASSRTSVSYNEQFF. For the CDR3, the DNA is TGTGCCAGCAGCCGGACTAGCGTGAGCTACAATGAGCAGTTCTTC. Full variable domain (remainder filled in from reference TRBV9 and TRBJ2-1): DSGVTQTPKHLITATGQRVTLRCSPRSGDLSVYWYQQSLDQGLQFLIQYYNGEERAKGNILERFSAQQFPDLHSELNLSSLELGDSALYFCASSRTSVSYNEQFFGPGTRLTVL.

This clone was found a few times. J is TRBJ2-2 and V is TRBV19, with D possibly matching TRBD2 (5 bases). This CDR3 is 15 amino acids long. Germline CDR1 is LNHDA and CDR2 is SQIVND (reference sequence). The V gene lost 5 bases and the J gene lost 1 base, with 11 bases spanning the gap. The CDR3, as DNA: TGTGCCAGTAGTCCGACTACGTTGAACACCGGGGAGCTGTTTTTT. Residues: CASSPTTLNTGELFF.

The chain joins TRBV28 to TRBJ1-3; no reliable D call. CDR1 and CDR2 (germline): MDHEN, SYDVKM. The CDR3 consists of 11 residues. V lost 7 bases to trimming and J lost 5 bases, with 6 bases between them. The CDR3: CASTDRNTIYF. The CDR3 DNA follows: TGTGCCAGCACCGATCGAAACACCATATATTTT.

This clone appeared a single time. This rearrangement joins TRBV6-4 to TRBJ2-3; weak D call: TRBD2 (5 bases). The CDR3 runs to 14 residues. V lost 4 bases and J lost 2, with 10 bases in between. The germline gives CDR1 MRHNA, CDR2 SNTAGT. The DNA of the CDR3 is TGTGCCAGCAGTGCGGACTCCTTCACAGATACGCAGTATTTT. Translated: CASSADSFTDTQYF.

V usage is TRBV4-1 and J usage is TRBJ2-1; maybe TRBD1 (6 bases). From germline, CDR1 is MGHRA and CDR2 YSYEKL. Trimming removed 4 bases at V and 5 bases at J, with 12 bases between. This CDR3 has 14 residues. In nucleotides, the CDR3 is TGCGCCAGCAGCCGCCGGGACACTGACAATGAGCAGTTCTTC. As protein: CASSRRDTDNEQFF.

In DNA form, the CDR3 reads TGTGCCAGCAGCTTAGGGGCAGGAGAGACCCAGTACTTC. This sequence encodes CASSLGAGETQYF. V gene TRBV5-6 combines with J gene TRBJ2-5, with D perhaps TRBD1 (5 bases). V was trimmed by 2 bases and J by 4 bases, leaving 9 bases between them. The CDR3 length is 13 residues. Germline V gene lookup returns CDR1 SGHDT and CDR2 YYEEEE.

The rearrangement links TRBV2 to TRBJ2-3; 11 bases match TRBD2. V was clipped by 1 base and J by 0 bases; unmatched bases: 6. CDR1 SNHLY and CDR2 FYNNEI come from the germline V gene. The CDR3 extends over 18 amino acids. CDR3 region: CASSEGTLAGGSTDTQYF. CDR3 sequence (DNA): TGTGCCAGCAGTGAAGGGACCCTAGCGGGAGGTAGCACAGATACGCAGTATTTT.

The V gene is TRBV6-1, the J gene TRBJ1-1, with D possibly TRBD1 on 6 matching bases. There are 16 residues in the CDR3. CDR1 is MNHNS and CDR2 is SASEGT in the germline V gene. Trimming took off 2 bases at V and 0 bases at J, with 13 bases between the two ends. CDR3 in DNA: TGTGCCAGCAGTGAACGCGGACAGTATTTGAACACTGAAGCTTTCTTT. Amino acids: CASSERGQYLNTEAFF.

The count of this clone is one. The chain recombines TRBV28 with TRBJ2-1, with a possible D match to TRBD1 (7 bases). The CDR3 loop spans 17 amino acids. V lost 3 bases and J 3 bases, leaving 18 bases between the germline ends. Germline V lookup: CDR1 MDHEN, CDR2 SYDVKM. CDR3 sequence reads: CASSLGGGGGFYNEQFF. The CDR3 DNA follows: TGTGCCAGCAGTTTGGGCGGAGGGGGCGGATTCTACAATGAGCAGTTCTTC.

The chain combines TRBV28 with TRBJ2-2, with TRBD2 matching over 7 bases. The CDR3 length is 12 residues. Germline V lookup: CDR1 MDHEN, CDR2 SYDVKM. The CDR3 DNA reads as TGTACTAGCGAAACGAACACCGGGGAGCTGTTTTTT. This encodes CTSETNTGELFF.

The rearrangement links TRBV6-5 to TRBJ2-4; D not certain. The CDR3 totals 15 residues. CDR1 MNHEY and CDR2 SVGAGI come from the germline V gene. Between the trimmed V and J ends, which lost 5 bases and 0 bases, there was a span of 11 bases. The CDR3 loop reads CASSTIQLAKNIQYF. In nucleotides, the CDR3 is TGTGCCAGCAGTACAATACAGCTAGCCAAAAACATTCAGTACTTC.

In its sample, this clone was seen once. CDR3: CASSSGGTLNTGELFF. The CDR3 DNA is TGCGCCAGCAGCTCCGGTGGGACACTGAACACCGGGGAGCTGTTTTTT. The genes are TRBV5-1 and TRBJ2-2, with a tentative D call TRBD1 (6 bases). The germline V gene has CDR1 SGHRS and CDR2 YFSETQ. The CDR3 length is 16 residues. Trimming took 3 bases from V and 1 from J, leaving 13 bases between them.

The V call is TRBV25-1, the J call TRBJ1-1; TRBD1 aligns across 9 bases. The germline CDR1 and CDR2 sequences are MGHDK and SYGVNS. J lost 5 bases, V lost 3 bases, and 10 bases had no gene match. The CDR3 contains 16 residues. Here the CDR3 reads CASSDSPGQGGTEAFF. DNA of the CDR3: TGTGCCAGCAGTGATTCCCCGGGACAGGGAGGAACTGAAGCTTTCTTT.

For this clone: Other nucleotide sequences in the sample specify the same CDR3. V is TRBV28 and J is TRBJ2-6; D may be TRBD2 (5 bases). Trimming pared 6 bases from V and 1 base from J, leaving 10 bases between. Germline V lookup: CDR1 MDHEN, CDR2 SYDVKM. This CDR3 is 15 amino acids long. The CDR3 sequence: CASSLGGSGANVLTF. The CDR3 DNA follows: TGTGCCAGCAGCCTAGGAGGTTCTGGGGCCAACGTCCTGACTTTC.

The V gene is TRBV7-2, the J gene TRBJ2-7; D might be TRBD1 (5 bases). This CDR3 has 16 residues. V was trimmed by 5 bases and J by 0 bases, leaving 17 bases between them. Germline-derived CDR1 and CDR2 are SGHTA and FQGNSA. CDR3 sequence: CASSGDSSALSYEQYF. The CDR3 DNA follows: TGTGCCAGCAGCGGAGACAGCTCAGCTCTCTCCTACGAGCAGTACTTC.

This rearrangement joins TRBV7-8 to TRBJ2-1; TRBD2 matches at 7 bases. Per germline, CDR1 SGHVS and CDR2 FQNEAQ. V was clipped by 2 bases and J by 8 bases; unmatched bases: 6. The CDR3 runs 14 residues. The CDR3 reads CASSLLVGGDEQFF. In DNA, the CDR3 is TGTGCCAGCAGCTTATTGGTTGGGGGGGATGAGCAGTTCTTC.

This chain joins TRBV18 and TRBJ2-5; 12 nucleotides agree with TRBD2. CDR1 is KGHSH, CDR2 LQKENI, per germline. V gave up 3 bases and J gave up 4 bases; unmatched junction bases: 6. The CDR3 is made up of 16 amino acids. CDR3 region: CASSPVTSGSGETQYF. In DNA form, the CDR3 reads TGTGCCAGCTCACCTGTGACTAGCGGGAGCGGAGAGACCCAGTACTTC. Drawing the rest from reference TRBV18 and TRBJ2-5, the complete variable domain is NAGVMQNPRHLVRRRGQEARLRCSPMKGHSHVYWYRQLPEEGLKFMVYLQKENIIDESGMPKERFSAEFPKEGPSILRIQQVVRGDSAAYFCASSPVTSGSGETQYFGPGTRLLVL.

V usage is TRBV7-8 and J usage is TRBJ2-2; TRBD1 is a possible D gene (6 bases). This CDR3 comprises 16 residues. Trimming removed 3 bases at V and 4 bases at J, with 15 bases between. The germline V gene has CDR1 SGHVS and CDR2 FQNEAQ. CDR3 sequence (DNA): TGTGCCAGCAGCTTCCGGGACACCTTAACCACCGGGGAGCTGTTTTTT. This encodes CASSFRDTLTTGELFF.